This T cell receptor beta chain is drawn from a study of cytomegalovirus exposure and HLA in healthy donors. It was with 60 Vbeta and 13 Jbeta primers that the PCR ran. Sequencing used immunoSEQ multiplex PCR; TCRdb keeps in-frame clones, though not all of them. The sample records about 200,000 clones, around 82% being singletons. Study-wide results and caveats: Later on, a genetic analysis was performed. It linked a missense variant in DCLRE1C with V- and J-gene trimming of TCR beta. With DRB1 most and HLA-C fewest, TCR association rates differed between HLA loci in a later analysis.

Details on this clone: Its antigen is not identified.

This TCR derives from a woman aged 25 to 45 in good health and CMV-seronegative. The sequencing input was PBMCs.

The DNA of the CDR3 is TGCGCCAGCAGATGGTTAATACAGGCGGGGACCGGGGAGCTGTTTTTT. This encodes CASRWLIQAGTGELFF. The chain is built from TRBV5-1 and TRBJ2-2, with D possibly TRBD2 on 6 matching bases. The germline V gene encodes CDR1 SGHRS and CDR2 YFSETQ. V lost 5 bases to trimming and J lost 5 bases, with 19 bases between them. The CDR3 loop spans 16 amino acids.